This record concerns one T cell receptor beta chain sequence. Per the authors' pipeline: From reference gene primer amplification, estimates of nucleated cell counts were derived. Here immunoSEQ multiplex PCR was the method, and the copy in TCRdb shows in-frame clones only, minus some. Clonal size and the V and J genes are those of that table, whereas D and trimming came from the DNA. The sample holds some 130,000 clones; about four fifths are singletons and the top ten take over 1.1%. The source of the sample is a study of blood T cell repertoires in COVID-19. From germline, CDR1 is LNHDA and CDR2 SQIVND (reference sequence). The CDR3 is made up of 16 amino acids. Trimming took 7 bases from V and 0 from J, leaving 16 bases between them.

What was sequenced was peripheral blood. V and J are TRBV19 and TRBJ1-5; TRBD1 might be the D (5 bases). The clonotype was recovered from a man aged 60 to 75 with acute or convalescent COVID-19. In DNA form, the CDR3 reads TGTGCCAGTATAGGTGGGGGGATTCATAGCAATCAGCCCCAGCATTTT. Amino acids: CASIGGGIHSNQPQHF.